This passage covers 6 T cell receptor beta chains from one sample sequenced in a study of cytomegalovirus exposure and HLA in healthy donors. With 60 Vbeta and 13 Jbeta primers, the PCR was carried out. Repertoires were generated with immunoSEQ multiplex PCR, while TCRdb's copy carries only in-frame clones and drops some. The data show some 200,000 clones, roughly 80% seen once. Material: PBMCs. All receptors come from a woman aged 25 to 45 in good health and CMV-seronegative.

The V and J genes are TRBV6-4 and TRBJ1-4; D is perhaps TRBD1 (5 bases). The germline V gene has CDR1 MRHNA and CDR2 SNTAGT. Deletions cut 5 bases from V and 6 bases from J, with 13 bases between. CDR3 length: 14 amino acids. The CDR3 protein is CASSSTAGDEKLFF. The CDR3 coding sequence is TGTGCCAGCAGTTCGACAGCAGGAGATGAAAAACTGTTTTTT.

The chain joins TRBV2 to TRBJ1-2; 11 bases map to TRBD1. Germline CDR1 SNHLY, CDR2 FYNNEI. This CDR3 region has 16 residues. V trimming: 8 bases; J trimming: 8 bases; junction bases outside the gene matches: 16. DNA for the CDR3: TGTGCCAGCTCCCGGGACAGGGGGTTTGTAGGTGGCGGCTACACCTTC. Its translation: CASSRDRGFVGGGYTF.

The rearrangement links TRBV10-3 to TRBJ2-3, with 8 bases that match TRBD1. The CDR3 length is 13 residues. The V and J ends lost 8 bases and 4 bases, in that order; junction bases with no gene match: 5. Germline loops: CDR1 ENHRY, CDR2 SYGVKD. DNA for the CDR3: TGTGCCATCCTGGACAGGGTTTCAGATACGCAGTATTTT. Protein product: CAILDRVSDTQYF.

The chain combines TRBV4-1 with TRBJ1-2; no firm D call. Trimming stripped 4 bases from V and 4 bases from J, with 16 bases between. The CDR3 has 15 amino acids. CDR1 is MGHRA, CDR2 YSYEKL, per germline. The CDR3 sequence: CASSPAVPILYGYTF. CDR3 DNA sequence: TGCGCCAGCAGCCCAGCGGTCCCCATCCTCTATGGCTACACCTTC.

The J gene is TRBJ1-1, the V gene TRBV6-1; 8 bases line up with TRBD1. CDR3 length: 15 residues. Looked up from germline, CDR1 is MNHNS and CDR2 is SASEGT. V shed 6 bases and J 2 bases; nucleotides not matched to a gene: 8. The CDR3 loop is CASSPFQGANTEAFF. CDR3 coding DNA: TGTGCCAGCAGCCCCTTTCAGGGGGCTAACACTGAAGCTTTCTTT.

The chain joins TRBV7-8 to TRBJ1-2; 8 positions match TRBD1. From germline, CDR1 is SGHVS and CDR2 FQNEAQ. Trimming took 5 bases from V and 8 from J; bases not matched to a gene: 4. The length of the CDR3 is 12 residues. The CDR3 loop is CASSQGQGGYTF. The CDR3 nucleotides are TGTGCCAGCAGCCAAGGACAGGGCGGCTACACCTTC.